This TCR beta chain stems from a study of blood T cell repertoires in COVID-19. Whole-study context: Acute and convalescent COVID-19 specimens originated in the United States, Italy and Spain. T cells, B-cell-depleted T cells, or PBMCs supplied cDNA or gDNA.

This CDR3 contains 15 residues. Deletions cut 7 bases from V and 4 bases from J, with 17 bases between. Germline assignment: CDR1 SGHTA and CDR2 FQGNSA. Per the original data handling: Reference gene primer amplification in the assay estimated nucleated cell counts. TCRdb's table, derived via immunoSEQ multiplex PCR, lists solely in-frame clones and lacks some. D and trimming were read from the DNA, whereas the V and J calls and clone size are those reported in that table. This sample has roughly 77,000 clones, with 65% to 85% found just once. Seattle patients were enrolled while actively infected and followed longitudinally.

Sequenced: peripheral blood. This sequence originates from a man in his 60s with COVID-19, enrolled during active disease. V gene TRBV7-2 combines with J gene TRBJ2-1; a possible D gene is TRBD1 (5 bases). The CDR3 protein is CASTLGRAGYNEQFF. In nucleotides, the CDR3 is TGTGCCAGCACCCTAGGCAGGGCCGGGTACAATGAGCAGTTCTTC. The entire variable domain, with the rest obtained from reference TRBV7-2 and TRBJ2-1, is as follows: GAGVSQSPSNKVTEKGKDVELRCDPISGHTALYWYRQSLGQGLEFLIYFQGNSAPDKSGLPSDRFSAERTGGSVSTLTIQRTQQEDSAVYLCASTLGRAGYNEQFFGPGTRLTVL.